This TCR beta chain was identified during a study of early T cells in non-severe SARS-CoV-2 infection. This clonotype was detected many times. TCRdb re-derived calls from the 5' RACE reads in MiXCR, one entry per CDR3 protein. The top ten clones hold more than 2.5% of a sample with 43,000 or so distinct CDR3 sequences, about 4% of them seen once. The material sequenced was whole blood. The clonotype was recovered from an adult who was a healthcare worker with PCR-confirmed SARS-CoV-2 infection or an uninfected control (not recorded which).

For the CDR3, the DNA is TGTGCCAGCAGTTTGTCGACTAGGGGGGTACAAGAGACCCAGTACTTC. Encoded protein: CASSLSTRGVQETQYF. The chain combines TRBV12-3 or TRBV12-4 with TRBJ2-5; D tentatively reads TRBD1 or TRBD2 (6 bases each). The CDR3 totals 16 residues. Deletions cut 3 bases from V and 2 bases from J, with 16 bases between.